The entry below gives a single TCR beta chain sequence along with its context. The antigen is unknown. The data belong to a study of T cells in tuberculosis. The CDR3 consists of 14 residues. Trimming took 2 bases from V and 6 from J, leaving 11 bases between them. Germline assignment: CDR1 MNHEY and CDR2 SMNVEV (reference sequence). TCRdb's table, derived via immunoSEQ multiplex PCR, lists solely in-frame clones and lacks some. The sample holds about 35,000 clones; 92% are singletons and the top ten take about 7.8%. Whole-study findings and limits: Smaller distances to GMM-specific TCRs suggested their expansion in active tuberculosis.

V is TRBV27 and J is TRBJ1-5; the D gene is possibly TRBD1 (5 bases). This TCR came from a donor aged 10-29 years with latent tuberculosis or without tuberculosis infection. Some clones in this sample may be carry-over from other donors' samples. The sequenced sample was PBMCs. CDR3 residues: CASSLGGAGQPQHF. The CDR3 region has the DNA TGTGCCAGCAGTTTAGGAGGGGCGGGTCAGCCCCAGCATTTT.